One sample yielded the 4 T cell receptor beta chains listed below, sequenced in a study of OX40 agonist ivuxolimab in advanced cancers. TCRdb's copy holds only in-frame clones and misses some; the assay was immunoSEQ multiplex PCR. The sample includes 45,000 to 65,000 clones, 85% to 90% seen only once; the top ten take roughly 7%. The specimen comprised CD4+ or CD8+ T cells sorted from blood, sampled in a trial of the OX40 agonist ivuxolimab. These TCRs come from an adult with an advanced solid tumor such as melanoma, head and neck, liver or kidney cancer.

The rearrangement joins TRBV5-1 to TRBJ2-1; a weak D match, TRBD1 (6 bases). The V end lost 4 bases, the J end lost 10 bases, and 18 bases lay between the germline ends. Looked up from germline, CDR1 is SGHRS and CDR2 is YFSETQ. The CDR3 extends over 14 amino acids. The CDR3 sequence: CASSRTLRGNEQFF. Here the CDR3 DNA reads TGCGCCAGCAGCAGGACACTGAGGGGGAACGAGCAGTTCTTC.

This chain connects TRBV5-6 to TRBJ2-7; no clear D. CDR1 is SGHDT and CDR2 is YYEEEE in the germline V gene. V lost 4 bases and J 0 bases, leaving 8 bases between the germline ends. The CDR3 extends over 13 amino acids. This CDR3 is CASSPTRSYEQYF. CDR3 coding DNA: TGTGCCAGCAGCCCGACACGCTCCTACGAGCAGTACTTC.

J is TRBJ1-1 and V is TRBV27; weak D call: TRBD1 (5 bases). Trimming stripped 5 bases from V and 4 bases from J, with 17 bases between. This CDR3 contains 15 residues. The germline gives CDR1 MNHEY, CDR2 SMNVEV (reference sequence). CDR3 coding DNA: TGTGCCAGCAGTCCGGGAGACAGTTCCCCCACTGAAGCTTTCTTT. This sequence encodes CASSPGDSSPTEAFF.

This clone occurred once. The chain has TRBV5-1 and TRBJ1-4; 8 positions match TRBD1. Germline CDR1 and CDR2: SGHRS and YFSETQ. The ends lost 5 bases at V and 8 bases at J; junction bases unmatched: 5. The length of the CDR3 is 13 residues. The CDR3 region is CASSYRGGEKLFF. Here the CDR3 DNA reads TGCGCCAGCAGTTACAGGGGGGGAGAAAAACTGTTTTTT. Using reference TRBV5-1 and TRBJ1-4 for the parts outside the CDR3, the full variable domain is KAGVTQTPRYLIKTRGQQVTLSCSPISGHRSVSWYQQTPGQGLQFLFEYFSETQRNKGNFPGRFSGRQFSNSRSEMNVSTLELGDSALYLCASSYRGGEKLFFGSGTQLSVL.